This T cell receptor beta chain is drawn from a study of regulatory T cells in long-lasting Graves disease. Time point indicated: persistent/refractory GD, antithyroid drugs over 5 years with positive TRAb. TCR sequences were obtained from RNA taken from PBMCs. The patients included were those that came from an endocrinology department in Xi'an, China. CDR1 and CDR2 from the germline V gene are GTSNPN and SVGIG (reference sequence). Deletions cut 6 bases from V and 7 bases from J, with 12 bases between. CDR3 size: 12 residues. Both iRepertoire HTBI primers and Arm-PCR of CDR3 regions were used to build the TCR beta libraries. MiXCR was run by TCRdb on the multiplex PCR reads, yielding one entry per CDR3 protein. The table lists more than 650,000 distinct CDR3 sequences, 30% of them singletons. This clonotype was counted at least ten times.

Sequences were derived from peripheral blood mononuclear cells (PBMCs), sampled when the disease was refractory, from a patient treated with antithyroid drugs. V and J are TRBV30 and TRBJ1-4; no firm D call. This clonotype was sampled from a female donor with Graves disease. CDR3 protein: CACPIGGEKLFF. DNA of the CDR3: TGTGCCTGCCCCATAGGTGGTGAAAAACTGTTTTTT.